This T cell receptor beta chain was documented in a study of shared clonotypes between healthy human individuals. The study's findings and limits: Naive subsets generally exceeded memory subsets in estimated richness.

Comment on this clone: Its specificity is unknown.

The germline V gene has CDR1 SGHVS and CDR2 FQNEAQ. V was clipped by 1 base and J by 3 bases, with 9 bases between them. The length of the CDR3 is 15 residues. This table comes from immunoSEQ multiplex PCR, and its TCRdb copy is limited to in-frame clones, with some not included. The sample yields approximately 1.5 million clones, approximately 98.5% seen once. Material for sequencing was naive CD4+ T cells sorted from blood. Described subset: CD45RA+ positively selected. This clonotype was sampled from a man under 40 in good health. The chain joins TRBV7-8 to TRBJ2-2; D remains unclear. In DNA form, the CDR3 reads TGTGCCAGCAGCTTAGAACTACCGGACACCGGGGAGCTGTTTTTT. Translation: CASSLELPDTGELFF.